The rows below give T cell receptor beta chains drawn from one sample of a study of cytomegalovirus exposure and HLA in healthy donors. Assay used: immunoSEQ multiplex PCR; TCRdb lists only in-frame clones, some missing. This table has 100,000 to 150,000 clones, roughly 77% appearing once. The sequenced material came from PBMCs. The source of these receptors is a woman aged 25 to 39 in good health and CMV-seronegative. The CDR3 runs from the conserved cysteine through the conserved F or W. The D gene is left open where the match is weak. For some rows the clone size is stated as once, few or many, or as a class when expanded; others skip it.

.	.	TRBV7-6	TRBJ2-6	CASSSPSSGANVLTF	TGTGCCAGCAGCTCCCCCTCCTCTGGGGCCAACGTCCTGACTTTC
.	.	TRBV6-1	TRBJ1-1	CASSYLSGYRAFF	TGTGCCAGCAGTTATTTGTCAGGGTATAGAGCTTTCTTT
.	few	TRBV28	TRBJ2-7	CASSFDSYEQYF	TGTGCCAGCAGTTTTGACAGCTACGAGCAGTACTTC
TRBD1	.	TRBV14	TRBJ1-2	CASSQERQGRRGYTF	TGTGCCAGCAGCCAAGAAAGACAGGGGCGACGTGGCTACACCTTC
.	few	TRBV4-1	TRBJ2-3	CASSQSLTDTQYF	TGCGCCAGCAGCCAATCCCTCACAGATACGCAGTATTTT
.	.	TRBV7-3	TRBJ1-1	CASSSRVNTEAFF	TGTGCCAGCAGCTCCCGCGTCAACACTGAAGCTTTCTTT
.	.	TRBV7-9	TRBJ1-6	CASSLEENPPLHF	TGTGCCAGCAGCTTAGAGGAGAACCCACCCCTCCACTTT
TRBD2	.	TRBV19	TRBJ2-3	CASSTSRGSTDTQYF	TGTGCCAGTAGCACGTCGCGGGGGAGCACAGATACGCAGTATTTT
.	.	TRBV5-1	TRBJ1-2	CASSLGQPTGYGYTF	TGCGCCAGCAGCTTAGGCCAGCCTACGGGCTATGGCTACACCTTC
TRBD2	.	TRBV5-1	TRBJ2-1	CASSLGGRAYRNEQFF	TGCGCCAGCAGCTTGGGTGGGAGGGCCTATCGGAATGAGCAGTTCTTC
TRBD2	.	TRBV5-1	TRBJ2-1	CASSSPLGGGEFF	TGCGCCAGCAGCTCCCCCTTGGGGGGAGGGGAGTTCTTC
.	few	TRBV29-1	TRBJ2-7	CSAPEQGSGEQYF	TGCAGCGCCCCCGAGCAGGGATCAGGCGAGCAGTACTTC
.	.	TRBV6-5	TRBJ1-3	CASSYSISGGRNTIYF	TGTGCCAGCAGTTACTCGATATCGGGGGGGCGAAACACCATATATTTT
.	.	TRBV6-1	TRBJ2-7	CACRLGQNSYEQYF	TGTGCCTGCCGTTTGGGACAAAACTCCTACGAGCAGTACTTC
TRBD1	few	TRBV12-5	TRBJ1-5	CASGSMTGTYSNQPQHF	TGTGCTAGTGGTTCTATGACAGGGACCTATAGCAATCAGCCCCAGCATTTT
TRBD1	.	TRBV6-1	TRBJ1-2	CASSGPGQGKGGYTF	TGTGCCAGCAGTGGACCCGGACAGGGGAAGGGTGGCTACACCTTC
TRBD1	.	TRBV6-5	TRBJ1-2	CASSYLDRSYGYTF	TGTGCCAGCAGTTACCTGGACAGGTCCTATGGCTACACCTTC
.	.	TRBV2	TRBJ2-3	CASSENADTQYF	TGTGCCAGCAGCGAGAATGCGGATACGCAGTATTTT
.	.	TRBV6-5	TRBJ2-1	CASRRSGDEQFF	TGTGCCAGCAGGCGTAGTGGTGATGAGCAGTTCTTC
.	.	TRBV5-1	TRBJ2-3	CASSLGHDQDTQYF	TGCGCCAGCAGCTTGGGACACGACCAAGATACGCAGTATTTT
.	.	TRBV7-6	TRBJ2-2	CASSRLNRGAGELFF	TGTGCCAGCAGCCGACTAAACCGTGGGGCCGGGGAGCTGTTTTTT
TRBD2	.	TRBV9	TRBJ2-1	CASSAGGGARNEQFF	TGTGCCAGCAGCGCAGGCGGGGGGGCTCGCAATGAGCAGTTCTTC
TRBD2	.	TRBV29-1	TRBJ2-7	CSVVSGGSYEQYF	TGCAGCGTTGTATCGGGAGGGAGTTACGAGCAGTACTTC
TRBD1	.	TRBV6-4	TRBJ2-7	CASTGTGGHEQYF	TGTGCCAGCACCGGGACAGGAGGGCACGAGCAGTACTTC
TRBD2	.	TRBV4-2	TRBJ2-7	CASSGGGVYEQYF	TGTGCCAGCAGCGGCGGGGGGGTATACGAGCAGTACTTC
.	.	TRBV4-2	TRBJ2-4	CASSQDGGAKNIQYF	TGTGCCAGCAGCCAAGACGGGGGTGCCAAAAACATTCAGTACTTC
.	.	TRBV5-1	TRBJ2-3	CASSRAWTEDTQYF	TGCGCCAGCAGCAGGGCCTGGACAGAAGATACGCAGTATTTT
.	.	TRBV7-9	TRBJ1-2	CSSSQEGGGYTF	TGTTCCAGCAGCCAAGAAGGGGGAGGCTACACCTTC
TRBD1	.	TRBV7-2	TRBJ2-3	CASSFTGGAGDTQYF	TGTGCCAGCAGCTTTACAGGGGGCGCGGGGGATACGCAGTATTTT
TRBD1	.	TRBV6-5	TRBJ2-7	CASSYSWTGNYEQYF	TGTGCCAGCAGTTACTCTTGGACAGGGAACTACGAGCAGTACTTC
TRBD1	.	TRBV11-2	TRBJ1-1	CASSSLPGTGREAFF	TGTGCCAGCAGCTCCCTTCCCGGGACAGGGCGTGAAGCTTTCTTT
.	.	TRBV7-9	TRBJ1-2	CASSLGISGEYGYTF	TGTGCCAGCAGCTTAGGGATTAGTGGGGAGTATGGCTACACCTTC